The rows below give T cell receptor beta chains drawn from one sample of a study of CD8+ T cells in alopecia areata. Produced via immunoSEQ multiplex PCR; TCRdb's table is partial and in-frame only. The sample records some 120,000 clones, about 50% being singletons. The sequencing input was NKG2D-low CD8+ T cells sorted from blood. All receptors come from a human donor with alopecia areata. The CDR3 runs from the conserved cysteine through the conserved F or W. Each record gives: J gene, V gene, clone size, D gene, CDR3 protein, CDR3 DNA. D genes are given only for firm matches. Clone sizes are given selectively: once, few, many, or a class where the clone is expanded.

TRBJ2-1 TRBV29-1 - - CSVVTRSDEQFF TGCAGCGTTGTGACTCGGTCCGATGAGCAGTTCTTC
TRBJ2-1 TRBV29-1 - - CSVDGGNEQFF TGCAGCGTTGACGGGGGAAATGAGCAGTTCTTC
TRBJ2-5 TRBV6-5 - - CASSHTRGGETQYF TGTGCCAGCAGCCATACGAGGGGCGGGGAGACCCAGTACTTC
TRBJ2-5 TRBV29-1 - - CSVVGSWQETQYF TGCAGCGTTGTAGGAAGTTGGCAAGAGACCCAGTACTTC
TRBJ2-7 TRBV29-1 few TRBD2 CSVMWASGSYEQYF TGCAGCGTCATGTGGGCTAGCGGTTCCTACGAGCAGTACTTC
TRBJ2-5 TRBV29-1 - - CSVEWVRETQYF TGCAGCGTTGAATGGGTTCGAGAGACCCAGTACTTC
TRBJ2-3 TRBV23-1 - TRBD2 CASRPRTSRPDTQYF TGCGCCAGCAGGCCACGGACTAGTAGGCCAGATACGCAGTATTTT
TRBJ1-4 TRBV29-1 - - CSVVEGPNEKLFF TGCAGCGTTGTCGAGGGACCTAATGAAAAACTGTTTTTT
TRBJ2-3 TRBV28 few TRBD1 CASCSRDRGPDTQYF TGTGCCAGCTGCTCCCGGGACAGGGGGCCAGATACGCAGTATTTT
TRBJ2-7 TRBV29-1 - - CSVGRDLLGFEQYF TGCAGCGTTGGTCGGGACCTGTTAGGCTTCGAGCAGTACTTC
TRBJ2-5 TRBV14 once - CASSQGGTQYF TGTGCCAGCAGCCAAGGTGGGACCCAGTACTTC
TRBJ2-1 TRBV7-9 few - CASSFIPDEQFF TGTGCCAGCAGCTTCATCCCGGATGAGCAGTTCTTC
TRBJ2-1 TRBV5-1 - - CASSFVSSEQFF TGCGCCAGCAGCTTCGTATCCAGTGAGCAGTTCTTC
TRBJ2-1 TRBV7-9 few - CASTLTGGFNEQFF TGTGCCAGCACCTTAACAGGCGGTTTCAATGAGCAGTTCTTC
TRBJ1-2 TRBV7-2 - TRBD1 CASSLEPGTDYGYTF TGTGCCAGCAGCTTAGAGCCTGGGACAGACTATGGCTACACCTTC
TRBJ2-6 TRBV29-1 - TRBD1 CSVEDWQGARSGANVLTF TGCAGCGTTGAAGATTGGCAGGGGGCGAGGTCTGGGGCCAACGTCCTGACTTTC
TRBJ2-7 TRBV11-2 once - CASSLGDTSYEQYF TGTGCCAGCAGCTTAGGGGACACCTCCTACGAGCAGTACTTC
TRBJ2-1 TRBV11-2 - - CASSLGGFNEQFF TGTGCCAGCAGCTTAGGAGGGTTCAATGAGCAGTTCTTC
TRBJ2-5 TRBV4-3 few - CASSQDWGGRETQYF TGCGCCAGCAGCCAAGATTGGGGAGGCCGAGAGACCCAGTACTTC
TRBJ2-5 TRBV30 - TRBD1 CAWSVDRVAQYF TGTGCCTGGAGTGTAGACAGGGTGGCCCAGTACTTC
TRBJ1-5 TRBV19 - - CASSLFQRGQPQHF TGTGCCAGCAGTCTTTTCCAGCGCGGTCAGCCCCAGCATTTT
TRBJ2-1 TRBV29-1 few TRBD2 CSVETRLAGSNEQFF TGCAGCGTTGAAACAAGACTAGCGGGATCCAATGAGCAGTTCTTC
TRBJ2-1 TRBV5-6 - - CASSLGVSEQFF TGTGCCAGCAGCCTGGGAGTTAGCGAGCAGTTCTTC
TRBJ1-5 TRBV29-1 few - CSVEDGNNQPQHF TGCAGCGTTGAGGACGGAAACAATCAGCCCCAGCATTTT
TRBJ2-3 TRBV7-9 - - CASSTPKYTESSTDTQYF TGTGCCAGCAGCACTCCCAAGTACACGGAAAGCAGCACAGATACGCAGTATTTT
TRBJ2-5 TRBV29-1 few - CSVNGRDEETQYF TGCAGCGTCAACGGGCGGGATGAGGAGACCCAGTACTTC
TRBJ2-1 TRBV30 - - CAWERGSSYNEQFF TGTGCCTGGGAACGGGGGAGCTCCTACAATGAGCAGTTCTTC
TRBJ2-1 TRBV28 few - CASSRIQVDEQFF TGTGCCAGCAGTCGGATCCAGGTGGATGAGCAGTTCTTC
TRBJ2-5 TRBV28 - - CASSLTTDDSDETQYF TGTGCCAGCAGTTTAACAACAGACGACAGTGACGAGACCCAGTACTTC
TRBJ2-7 TRBV28 - - CASSRELYEQYF TGTGCCAGCAGCCGAGAACTTTACGAGCAGTACTTC
TRBJ1-1 TRBV13 few TRBD1 CASSTSTGSTEAFF TGTGCCAGCAGCACCTCGACAGGGAGCACTGAAGCTTTCTTT
TRBJ2-3 TRBV29-1 few TRBD2 CSATGTRIVRDTQYF TGCAGCGCTACCGGGACTAGGATTGTAAGAGATACGCAGTATTTT
TRBJ2-7 TRBV30 - - CAWSAGQAYEQYF TGTGCCTGGAGTGCGGGACAAGCCTACGAGCAGTACTTC
TRBJ1-1 TRBV29-1 - - CSVDSGKGTEAFF TGCAGCGTTGATTCGGGGAAAGGGACTGAAGCTTTCTTT
TRBJ2-7 TRBV5-6 - - CASSLAHKGTYEQYF TGTGCCAGCAGCTTGGCCCACAAGGGGACCTACGAGCAGTACTTC
TRBJ1-2 TRBV29-1 - TRBD1 CSVQVAGQGDYGYTF TGCAGCGTTCAAGTGGCGGGACAGGGCGATTATGGCTACACCTTC
TRBJ2-7 TRBV29-1 - - CSVALADYYEQYF TGCAGCGTTGCCTTAGCGGATTATTACGAGCAGTACTTC
TRBJ2-5 TRBV27 - - CASSSQETQYF TGTGCCAGCAGTTCACAAGAGACCCAGTACTTC
TRBJ2-1 TRBV7-2 few TRBD1 CASSLGMGQGNNEQFF TGTGCCAGCAGCTTAGGGATGGGACAGGGAAACAATGAGCAGTTCTTC
TRBJ2-7 TRBV28 - TRBD1 CASSIQGFRYEQYF TGTGCCAGCAGTATACAGGGGTTCCGCTACGAGCAGTACTTC
TRBJ1-1 TRBV29-1 many - CSVEEASGGEAFF TGCAGCGTTGAAGAAGCTTCGGGAGGTGAAGCTTTCTTT
TRBJ2-7 TRBV28 - TRBD1 CASSPPGQGVPYEQYF TGTGCCAGCAGTCCTCCGGGACAGGGGGTGCCCTACGAGCAGTACTTC
TRBJ1-3 TRBV23-1 few - CASSLGTASSGNTIYF TGCGCCAGCAGTCTAGGGACGGCGAGCTCTGGAAACACCATATATTTT
TRBJ2-7 TRBV9 once - CASSVGEESYEQYF TGTGCCAGCAGCGTAGGGGAAGAGTCCTACGAGCAGTACTTC
TRBJ2-1 TRBV29-1 - TRBD1 CSVPGTGVYNEQFF TGCAGCGTTCCAGGGACAGGGGTATACAATGAGCAGTTCTTC
TRBJ1-1 TRBV30 - TRBD1 CAWSVTGPVAFF TGTGCCTGGAGTGTGACAGGGCCTGTGGCTTTCTTT
TRBJ2-7 TRBV5-1 - - CASSSVRSYEQYF TGCGCCAGCAGCTCAGTCCGATCCTACGAGCAGTACTTC
TRBJ2-1 TRBV20-1 - - CSAWDNEQFF TGCAGTGCTTGGGACAATGAGCAGTTCTTC
TRBJ1-2 TRBV27 - TRBD1 CASSLYSGTGDGYTF TGTGCCAGCAGTCTTTATTCCGGGACAGGGGACGGCTACACCTTC
TRBJ1-2 TRBV5-6 - - CASSFGGLDFGYTF TGTGCCAGCAGCTTTGGCGGACTGGACTTTGGCTACACCTTC
TRBJ2-1 TRBV6-1 - - CASSGSGSEQFF TGTGCCAGCAGTGGATCGGGAAGTGAGCAGTTCTTC
TRBJ2-4 TRBV29-1 - - CSVLKTVAKNIQYF TGCAGCGTCCTAAAGACGGTAGCCAAAAACATTCAGTACTTC
TRBJ2-3 TRBV18 few - CASSRVRITDTQYF TGTGCCAGCTCACGTGTTAGGATCACAGATACGCAGTATTTT
TRBJ2-3 TRBV30 few - CAWVGHTDTQYF TGTGCCTGGGTTGGGCACACAGATACGCAGTATTTT
TRBJ2-7 TRBV29-1 - - CSSAVGTTYEQYF TGCAGCTCCGCGGTAGGGACCACCTACGAGCAGTACTTC
TRBJ2-3 TRBV7-9 medium-sized - CASSFRQGGFTDTQYF TGTGCCAGCAGCTTTCGCCAGGGAGGATTCACAGATACGCAGTATTTT
TRBJ2-7 TRBV29-1 - - CSVHADSYEQYF TGCAGCGTTCATGCCGACTCCTACGAGCAGTACTTC
TRBJ2-1 TRBV5-4 - - CASSFNSHEQFF TGTGCCAGCAGCTTCAATTCCCATGAGCAGTTCTTC
TRBJ2-3 TRBV29-1 - TRBD2 CSVEGFSGGFTDTQYF TGCAGCGTTGAGGGTTTTAGCGGGGGTTTCACAGATACGCAGTATTTT
TRBJ2-7 TRBV14 - - CASSQVGQGGHEQYF TGTGCCAGCAGCCAAGTTGGGCAGGGTGGTCACGAGCAGTACTTC